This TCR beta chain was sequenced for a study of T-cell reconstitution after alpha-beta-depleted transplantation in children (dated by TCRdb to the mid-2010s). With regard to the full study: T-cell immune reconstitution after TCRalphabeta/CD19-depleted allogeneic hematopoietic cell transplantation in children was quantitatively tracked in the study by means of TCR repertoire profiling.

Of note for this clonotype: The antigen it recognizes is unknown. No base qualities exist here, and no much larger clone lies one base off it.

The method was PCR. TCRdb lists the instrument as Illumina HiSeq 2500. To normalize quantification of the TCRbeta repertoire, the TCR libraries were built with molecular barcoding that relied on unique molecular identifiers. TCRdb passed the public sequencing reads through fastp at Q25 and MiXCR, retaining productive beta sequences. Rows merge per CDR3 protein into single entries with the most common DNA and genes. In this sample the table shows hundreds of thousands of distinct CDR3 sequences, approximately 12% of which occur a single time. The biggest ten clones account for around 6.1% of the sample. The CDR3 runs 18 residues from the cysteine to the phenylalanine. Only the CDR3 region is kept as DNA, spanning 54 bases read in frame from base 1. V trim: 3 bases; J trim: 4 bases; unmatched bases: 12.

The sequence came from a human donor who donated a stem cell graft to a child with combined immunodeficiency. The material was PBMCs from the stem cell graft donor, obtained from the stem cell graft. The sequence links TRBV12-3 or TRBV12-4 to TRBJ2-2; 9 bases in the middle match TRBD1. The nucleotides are TGTGCCAGCAGTTTCCTTTACAGGGGGCAAAGACCCACCGGGGAGCTGTTTTTT. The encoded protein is CASSFLYRGQRPTGELFF.